This TCR beta chain was observed in a study of cytomegalovirus exposure and HLA in healthy donors. V shed 2 bases and J shed 0 bases, with 8 bases lying between them. This CDR3 contains 14 residues. In germline, CDR1 is MNHEY, CDR2 SVGAGI. Study-wide results and limits: Reportedly, diagnosis of cytomegalovirus status by the classifier showed high specificity and sensitivity.

Primers for the PCR totalled 60 Vbeta and 13 Jbeta. The assay was immunoSEQ multiplex PCR, and TCRdb's table has in-frame clones only and misses some. The data contain about 130,000 clones, 85% to 90% of them singletons. This clone occurred a few times. What it recognizes is unknown. The chain employs TRBV6-5 and TRBJ2-7; D might be TRBD2 (5 bases). The material sequenced was PBMCs. The sequence was collected from a woman in her thirties in good health and CMV-seronegative. For the CDR3, the DNA is TGTGCCAGCAGTTACGAGGGCCCCTCCTACGAGCAGTACTTC. It encodes CASSYEGPSYEQYF.